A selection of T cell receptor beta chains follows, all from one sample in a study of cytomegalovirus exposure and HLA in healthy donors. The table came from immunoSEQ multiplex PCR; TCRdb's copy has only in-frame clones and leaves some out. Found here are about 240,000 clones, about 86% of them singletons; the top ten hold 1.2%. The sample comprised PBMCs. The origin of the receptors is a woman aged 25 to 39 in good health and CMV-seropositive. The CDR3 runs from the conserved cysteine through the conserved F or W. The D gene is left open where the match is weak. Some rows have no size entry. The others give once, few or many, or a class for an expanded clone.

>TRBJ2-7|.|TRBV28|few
CASSWDTTFYEQYF
TGTGCCAGCAGTTGGGACACGACGTTCTACGAGCAGTACTTC
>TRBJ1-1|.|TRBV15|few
CATSRALNTEAFF
TGTGCCACCAGCAGAGCTTTGAACACTGAAGCTTTCTTT
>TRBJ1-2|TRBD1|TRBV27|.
CASSFRRRDREPYGYTF
TGTGCCAGCAGTTTTAGAAGGCGGGACAGGGAACCCTATGGCTACACCTTC
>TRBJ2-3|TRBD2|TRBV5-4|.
CASSSRLAGGGADTQYF
TGTGCCAGCAGCTCCAGACTAGCGGGAGGCGGTGCAGATACGCAGTATTTT
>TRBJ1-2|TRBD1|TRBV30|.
CASTDRGRLPYTF
TGTGCCTCGACGGACAGGGGGCGGCTTCCCTACACCTTC
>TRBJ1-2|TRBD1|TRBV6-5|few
CASSRDRNYGYTF
TGTGCCAGCAGCCGGGACAGGAACTATGGCTACACCTTC
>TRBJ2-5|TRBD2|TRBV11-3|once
CASSPGASGRQETQYF
TGTGCCAGCAGCCCGGGAGCGAGCGGGAGACAAGAGACCCAGTACTTC
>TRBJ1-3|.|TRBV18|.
CASSETLAGNTIYF
TGTGCCAGCTCAGAGACCCTAGCTGGAAACACCATATATTTT
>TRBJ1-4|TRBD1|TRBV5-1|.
CASSSTTGTGDEKLFF
TGCGCCAGCAGCTCTACCACCGGGACAGGGGATGAAAAACTGTTTTTT
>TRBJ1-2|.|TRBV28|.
CASSAYSGGANYGYTF
TGTGCCAGCAGTGCGTATTCCGGCGGGGCTAACTATGGCTACACCTTC
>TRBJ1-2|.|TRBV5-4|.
CASSFGRLNGYTF
TGTGCCAGCAGCTTCGGGAGACTTAATGGCTACACCTTC
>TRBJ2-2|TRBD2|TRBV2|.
CASKGLAGGRTGELFF
TGTGCCAGCAAAGGACTAGCGGGAGGGAGGACCGGGGAGCTGTTTTTT
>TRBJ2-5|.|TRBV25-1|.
CASSESLSGTAGETQYF
TGTGCCAGCAGTGAATCCCTTTCGGGGACTGCGGGGGAGACCCAGTACTTC
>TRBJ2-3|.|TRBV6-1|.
CASSEVHPALGDTQYF
TGTGCCAGCAGTGAAGTTCATCCAGCGTTAGGAGATACGCAGTATTTT
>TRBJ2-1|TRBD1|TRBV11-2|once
CASSTDRDEQFF
TGTGCCAGCAGCACTGACAGGGATGAGCAGTTCTTC
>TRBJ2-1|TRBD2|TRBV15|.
CATSRALAGNYNEQFF
TGTGCCACCAGCAGAGCCCTAGCGGGGAACTACAATGAGCAGTTCTTC
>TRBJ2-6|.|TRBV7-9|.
CASSLSGAGANVLTF
TGTGCCAGCAGCTTATCAGGGGCTGGGGCCAACGTCCTGACTTTC
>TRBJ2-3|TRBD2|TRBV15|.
CATSLSGMSTDTQYF
TGTGCCACCAGCCTTAGCGGGATGAGCACAGATACGCAGTATTTT
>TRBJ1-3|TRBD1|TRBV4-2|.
CASSQDFTGAGNTIYF
TGTGCCAGCAGCCAAGACTTTACAGGGGCTGGAAACACCATATATTTT
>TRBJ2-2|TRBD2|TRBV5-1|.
CASTREGGTGELFF
TGCGCCAGCACTCGGGAGGGTGGGACCGGGGAGCTGTTTTTT